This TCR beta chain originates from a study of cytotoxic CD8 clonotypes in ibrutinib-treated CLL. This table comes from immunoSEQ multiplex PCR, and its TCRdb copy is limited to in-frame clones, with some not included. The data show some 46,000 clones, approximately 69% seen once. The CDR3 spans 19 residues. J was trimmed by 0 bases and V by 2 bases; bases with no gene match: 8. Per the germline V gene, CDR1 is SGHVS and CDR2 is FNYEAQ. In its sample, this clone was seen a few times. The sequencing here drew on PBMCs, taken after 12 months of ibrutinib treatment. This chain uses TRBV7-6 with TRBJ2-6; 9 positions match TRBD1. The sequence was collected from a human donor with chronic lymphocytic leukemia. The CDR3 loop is CASSLQGTGTFSGANVLTF. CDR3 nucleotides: TGTGCCAGCAGCTTACAGGGGACAGGGACCTTCTCTGGGGCCAACGTCCTGACTTTC.